Reported below is one T cell receptor (beta chain). Its antigen is currently not known. The record has no base qualities; no much larger clone is one base away. The data derive from a study of blood T cell repertoires in COVID-19 (TCRdb year 2020). At the level of the whole study: Samples from collaborators originated in the United States, Italy and Spain and spanned both the acute and convalescent phases of COVID-19. The sample metadata nearly always contained a de-identified subject ID, COVID-19 status, age in years and sex. The material from the prospective study consisted of cDNA or gDNA derived from T cells, B-cell-depleted T cells, or PBMCs. Subjects who had been exposed to COVID-19, were actively infected with it, or had recovered from it provided the deeply sampled blood TCRbeta repertoires that made up the dataset. The repertoires were released in a freely available public database intended as a resource for research on the immune response to SARS-CoV-2. Samples were obtained from the ongoing ImmuneRACE study (first 160 participants) and from 1,254 subjects provided by 6 global collaborators. HLA class I and class II types, where available, came from metadata supplied by the sample provider rather than from assay-based typing. What the work shows at the level of the full study, not this receptor alone: The amount of clinical and demographic metadata varied by source and participant and was provided uncurated.

In the germline V gene (reference sequence), CDR1 corresponds to LNHNV and CDR2 to YYDKDF. Clipping removes 6 bases from V and 5 bases from J, with 6 as the unmatched junction base count. The CDR3 runs 13 amino acids, cysteine and phenylalanine included. Only CDR3 DNA is held: 39 bases, read in frame from base 1. TCRbeta CDR3 regions were amplified from genomic DNA by means of the immunoSEQ Assay, a bias-controlled multiplex PCR. In the source study's methods: Nucleated cell counts per sample were estimated from amplification of reference gene primers within the assay. Sequence reads were collapsed and filtered to measure the absolute abundance of every unique TCRbeta CDR3 rearrangement. Productive Simpson clonality was computed per sample as the square root of Simpson's diversity index over productive rearrangements. Entries here come from immuneACCESS through TCRdb and include only in-frame sequences with V and J called. Some clones fail to appear in such tables; in the studies checked, an unresolved V gene covers under half of the shortfall, and the cause of the remainder is unknown. V and J calls and clone size follow that table, whereas D and trimming were derived from the DNA. For this sample the table gives roughly 380,000 clones, of which over 85% were detected only once. The ten largest clones capture 3% to 4.5% of the sample.

At one collaborating source in Seattle, patients were enrolled during active infection and were followed longitudinally through the course of disease. Collaborating institutions collected whole blood in K2EDTA tubes following their own protocols. Collaborator samples were shipped for TCRbeta analysis as frozen whole blood, isolated PBMCs, or DNA extracted from either sample type. Sequences were obtained from peripheral blood. The chain is made from TRBV15 and TRBJ1-2, with 7 junctional bases fitting TRBD1. The origin of this receptor is a woman aged 55-70 years with COVID-19, enrolled during active disease. Here the CDR3 is given as CATRPGQQYGYTF. In nucleotides, the sequence is TGTGCCACCAGGCCGGGACAGCAATATGGCTACACCTTC. Supplemented by the reference TRBV15 and TRBJ1-2 proteins around the CDR3, the complete variable domain is DAMVIQNPRYQVTQFGKPVTLSCSQTLNHNVMYWYQQKSSQAPKLLFHYYDKDFNNEADTPDNFQSRRPNTSFCFLDIRSPGLGDTAMYLCATRPGQQYGYTFGSGTRLTVV.